The rows below give T cell receptor beta chains drawn from one sample of a study of sequential checkpoint blockade in melanoma. The assay was immunoSEQ multiplex PCR, and TCRdb's table has in-frame clones only and misses some. Of 950 to 1,300 clones listed, around a quarter are singletons. Sequencing was performed on tumor tissue (inferred from file names), taken from a patient given nivolumab and ipilimumab in sequence. The receptors originated from a human donor with melanoma. CDR3s include the opening cysteine and the closing phenylalanine or tryptophan. The D gene is left open where the match is weak. The size of a clone is reported for some rows only, either as once, few or many, or as a class for expanded clones.

TRBV28	-	TRBJ2-7	-	TGTGCCAGCAGTTTTGGGGGCCACAGGGCGTGGGAGCAGTACTTC	CASSFGGHRAWEQYF
TRBV18	once	TRBJ2-1	TRBD2	TGTGCCAGCTCCCCATGGGGGGGGACGGACTCCTACAATGAGCAGTTCTTC	CASSPWGGTDSYNEQFF
TRBV19	-	TRBJ2-3	-	TGTGCCAGTAGTATTCCGGGGAGCACAGATACGCAGTATTTT	CASSIPGSTDTQYF
TRBV5-1	-	TRBJ2-1	TRBD2	TGCGCCAGCAGCCCAGGGACTAGCGGCGGGAGGTACAATGAGCAGTTCTTC	CASSPGTSGGRYNEQFF
TRBV6-7	-	TRBJ1-5	-	TGTGCCAGCAGAGGGACCGTCGTGAGTGGCAATCAGCCCCAGCATTTT	CASRGTVVSGNQPQHF
TRBV28	large	TRBJ2-5	TRBD1	TGTGCCAGCAGACCTCTAATATCGGCGTACAGGGGGATTGAGACCCAGTACTTC	CASRPLISAYRGIETQYF
TRBV11-3	medium-sized	TRBJ2-5	-	TGTGCCAGCAGCTTTTGGGGGGCGCACCAAGAGACCCAGTACTTC	CASSFWGAHQETQYF
TRBV29-1	-	TRBJ2-1	-	TGCAGCGTTGACCTAGTAGCGAATGAGCAGTTCTTC	CSVDLVANEQFF
TRBV9	medium-sized	TRBJ2-3	-	TGTGCCAGCAGCCTGCAAACGGTTGTCTCAGATACGCAGTATTTT	CASSLQTVVSDTQYF
TRBV6-4	-	TRBJ2-7	TRBD2	TGTGCCAGCAGCGACCGGAAGCGGGGGGAGTCCTACGAGCAGTACTTC	CASSDRKRGESYEQYF
TRBV28	few	TRBJ2-7	TRBD2	TGTGCCAGCAGCGCCGCCTGGGAAGTTCTAGCGGGAATGCAGTACTTC	CASSAAWEVLAGMQYF
TRBV6-8	-	TRBJ2-1	TRBD1	TGTGCCAGCACCGCGAGACAGGGTTACAATGAGCAGTTCTTC	CASTARQGYNEQFF
TRBV11-3	few	TRBJ2-2	TRBD1	TGTGCCAGCAGCTTGGGGACAGGGTTTTACACCGGGGAGCTGTTTTTT	CASSLGTGFYTGELFF
TRBV11-3	few	TRBJ2-2	TRBD2	TGTGCCAGCAGCTCTTCCCGAGCGGGGGGGTATCGCGGGGAGCTGTTTTTT	CASSSSRAGGYRGELFF
TRBV30	-	TRBJ1-3	TRBD1	TGTGCCTGGAGCCCCGGACAGGCTGGAAACACCATATATTTT	CAWSPGQAGNTIYF
TRBV19	-	TRBJ2-3	-	TGTGCCAGTAGTATGGGACCCCGCCCCGCGCAGTGGTATTTT	CASSMGPRPAQWYF
TRBV28	-	TRBJ1-1	-	TGTGCCAGCAGCCCGTCAACGAACACTGAAGCTTTCTTT	CASSPSTNTEAFF
TRBV19	-	TRBJ1-5	TRBD1	TGTGCCACTGACAGGGGCGCGGGTTATAGCAATCAGCCCCAGCATTTT	CATDRGAGYSNQPQHF
TRBV18	few	TRBJ1-1	-	TGTGCCAGCTCACCACCGGGGCAGAACACTGAAGCTTTCTTT	CASSPPGQNTEAFF
TRBV28	-	TRBJ2-1	-	TGTGCCAGCAGTGAAAAGAGCCAGGAGCAGTTCTTC	CASSEKSQEQFF
TRBV19	once	TRBJ1-5	-	TGTGCCAGTAGGCATTTGGGGGGTTATAATCAGCCCCAGCATTTT	CASRHLGGYNQPQHF
TRBV6-8	few	TRBJ2-3	-	TGTGCCAGCAGTGACTCCGGGGGACACGATACGCAGTATTTT	CASSDSGGHDTQYF
TRBV29-1	-	TRBJ1-2	TRBD1	TGCAGCTTAGGGGACAGACTCTATGGCTACACCTTC	CSLGDRLYGYTF
TRBV18	-	TRBJ2-1	TRBD1	TGTGCCAGCTCACCCCACCCGGGACAGGGTTACAATGAGCAGTTCTTC	CASSPHPGQGYNEQFF
TRBV5-1	-	TRBJ2-2	-	TGCGCCAGCAGCGATCCTATACGGACCGCGCACACCGGGGAGCTGTTTTTT	CASSDPIRTAHTGELFF
TRBV4-1	large	TRBJ2-2	TRBD1	TGCGCCAGCAGCCAGGGGACAGGGGTATTGGCCGGGGAGCTGTTTTTT	CASSQGTGVLAGELFF
TRBV6-8	few	TRBJ1-1	-	TGTGCCAGCAGCAATGGTCCTCAAACTGAAGCTTTCTTT	CASSNGPQTEAFF
TRBV7-5	-	TRBJ2-5	-	TGTGCCAGCACCGGGGACAGGCGAAGGGCCTTATTCCAAGAGACCCAGTACTTC	CASTGDRRRALFQETQYF
TRBV11-3	large	TRBJ2-3	TRBD2	TGTGCCAGCAGCTTAACTAGCGGGGGTCACACAGATACGCAGTATTTT	CASSLTSGGHTDTQYF
TRBV9	few	TRBJ2-3	-	TGTGCCAGCAGCCTAACTGACGGGGGCACAGATACGCAGTATTTT	CASSLTDGGTDTQYF
TRBV6-8	medium-sized	TRBJ1-3	-	TGTGCCAGCAGAGACCGACCCAACTCTGGAAACACCATATATTTT	CASRDRPNSGNTIYF
TRBV7-7	few	TRBJ2-1	-	TGTGCCAGCAGCTTAAAGTTAGCGGCCTACAATGAGCAGTTCTTC	CASSLKLAAYNEQFF
TRBV14	few	TRBJ2-3	TRBD2	TGTGCCAGCAGCCAATTAGCGGGAGATACGCAGTATTTT	CASSQLAGDTQYF
TRBV9	-	TRBJ2-7	-	TGTGCCAGCAGCGTAGGATCTGACCCGTACGAGCAGTACTTC	CASSVGSDPYEQYF
TRBV11-3	-	TRBJ2-1	TRBD2	TGTGCCAGCAGACATAGCGGGAGGTGGGACAATGAGCAGTTCTTC	CASRHSGRWDNEQFF
TRBV4-1	-	TRBJ1-1	-	TGCGCCAGCAGCGACCTGCGGGGGAACACTGAAGCTTTCTTT	CASSDLRGNTEAFF
TRBV1	-	TRBJ1-2	-	TGCGCCAGCAGCCAAGACCTGACCTCAGGGTCGGGCAACTATGGCTACACCTTC	CASSQDLTSGSGNYGYTF
TRBV28	-	TRBJ1-3	-	TGTGCCAGCAGCCGGGACACCTACTCTGGAAACACCATATATTTT	CASSRDTYSGNTIYF
TRBV19	-	TRBJ1-5	-	TGTGCCAGTAGTATATCCAGGGTAGGCAATCAGCCCCAGCATTTT	CASSISRVGNQPQHF
TRBV2	medium-sized	TRBJ1-2	TRBD1	TGTGCCAGCAGTGGGACAGGGGCTCAGCTTTCCCCCCCTTTC	CASSGTGAQLSPPF
TRBV19	-	TRBJ2-3	TRBD1	TGTGCCACTGGGACAGGGGCCACAGATACGCAGTATTTT	CATGTGATDTQYF
TRBV6-8	large	TRBJ2-7	TRBD2	TGTGCCAGCAGAACTAGCGGTACCTACGAGCAGTACTTC	CASRTSGTYEQYF
TRBV23-1	-	TRBJ2-7	-	TGCGCCAGCAGTCGGAAGACCGAGGTCCGGTACTACGAGCAGTACTTC	CASSRKTEVRYYEQYF
TRBV19	-	TRBJ2-3	-	TGTGCCAGTAGTATAGGCGGAGGATCGACAGATACGCAGTATTTT	CASSIGGGSTDTQYF
TRBV23-1	-	TRBJ2-1	-	TGCGCCAGCAGCCAAGAATGGAGGAATGAGCAGTTCTTC	CASSQEWRNEQFF